The rows below give T cell receptor beta chains drawn from one sample of a study of beta chain features in type 1 diabetes. Clones were read by immunoSEQ multiplex PCR, and TCRdb kept only the in-frame ones, dropping some. The repertoire includes about 150,000 clones, nearly 50% of them detected once, and under 0.45% sits in the top ten. Sequenced input: Tregs from blood. Source of these receptors: a man between 18 and 35 years old in good health. CDR3s include the opening cysteine and the closing phenylalanine or tryptophan. The order of the fields is V gene, clone size, J gene, D gene, CDR3 protein, CDR3 DNA. D genes are given only for firm matches. Size is omitted from some rows. Given values are once, few, many or a class for expanded clones.

TRBV7-2	-	TRBJ2-7	-	CASSLYSTGTYEQYF	TGTGCCAGCAGCTTGTATTCGACCGGGACCTACGAGCAGTACTTC
TRBV2	-	TRBJ2-1	-	CASSELGSYNEQFF	TGTGCCAGCAGTGAGCTAGGATCCTACAATGAGCAGTTCTTC
TRBV7-9	-	TRBJ2-7	TRBD2	CASSLVPGGVYEQYF	TGTGCCAGCAGCTTAGTGCCGGGAGGGGTCTACGAGCAGTACTTC
TRBV7-3	few	TRBJ2-3	TRBD1	CASTLGGGSTDTQYF	TGTGCCAGCACCCTAGGGGGCGGGAGCACAGATACGCAGTATTTT
TRBV4-2	once	TRBJ2-7	TRBD2	CASSQDGAGEWDEQYF	TGTGCCAGCAGCCAAGATGGAGCGGGAGAATGGGACGAGCAGTACTTC
TRBV25-1	many	TRBJ2-3	TRBD1	CASGTGRTDTQYF	TGTGCCAGCGGGACAGGGAGAACAGATACGCAGTATTTT
TRBV6-5	-	TRBJ2-2	-	CASSHTGTGELFF	TGTGCCAGCAGTCACACCGGGACCGGGGAGCTGTTTTTT
TRBV14	-	TRBJ2-7	-	CASSQDLSRRGAQYF	TGTGCCAGCAGCCAAGATCTGTCGCGCCGCGGTGCGCAGTACTTC
TRBV27	-	TRBJ2-2	TRBD1	CASSRGRGELFF	TGTGCCAGCAGTAGGGGGCGAGGGGAGCTGTTTTTT
TRBV19	-	TRBJ2-7	TRBD1	CASSEGTGREQYF	TGTGCCAGCAGCGAGGGGACAGGGCGCGAGCAGTACTTC
TRBV6-1	few	TRBJ2-7	TRBD1	CASSEPGQGRYEQYF	TGTGCCAGCAGTGAACCCGGACAGGGCCGCTACGAGCAGTACTTC
TRBV7-8	-	TRBJ2-3	-	CASSLAYKRALTDTQYF	TGTGCCAGCAGCTTAGCGTATAAGCGGGCCCTCACAGATACGCAGTATTTT
TRBV7-2	few	TRBJ1-1	-	CASSPTSTGMNTEAFF	TGTGCCAGCAGTCCCACCTCGACTGGCATGAACACTGAAGCTTTCTTT
TRBV18	-	TRBJ2-2	-	CASSNYGELFF	TGTGCCAGCTCAAATTACGGGGAGCTGTTTTTT
TRBV5-4	few	TRBJ2-3	TRBD1	CASSRGQGATDTQYF	TGTGCCAGCAGCCGGGGACAGGGGGCTACAGATACGCAGTATTTT
TRBV7-9	few	TRBJ1-1	-	CASSLEGLHTEAFF	TGTGCCAGCAGCTTAGAGGGGTTGCACACTGAAGCTTTCTTT
TRBV7-9	few	TRBJ2-4	TRBD1	CASSPTGGIQYF	TGTGCCAGCAGCCCAACAGGGGGCATTCAGTACTTC
TRBV6-6	few	TRBJ1-1	-	CASSYTVNTEAFF	TGTGCCAGCAGTTACACAGTGAACACTGAAGCTTTCTTT
TRBV11-2	-	TRBJ1-1	-	CASSLVGARGAFF	TGTGCCAGCAGCTTAGTTGGGGCCCGGGGGGCTTTCTTT
TRBV2	-	TRBJ1-2	-	CASSEALPRQNYGYTF	TGTGCCAGCAGTGAAGCGCTTCCGAGACAGAACTATGGCTACACCTTC
TRBV6-6	-	TRBJ1-2	-	CASSPTMLGYTF	TGTGCCAGCAGCCCAACTATGCTGGGCTACACCTTC
TRBV14	-	TRBJ1-2	-	CASSLLLPAGGDYGYTF	TGTGCCAGCAGCCTCTTGCTGCCCGCGGGCGGCGATTATGGCTACACCTTC
TRBV30	-	TRBJ2-7	TRBD1	CAWETGTGDYEQYF	TGTGCCTGGGAGACCGGGACAGGGGATTACGAGCAGTACTTC
TRBV11-2	few	TRBJ2-3	TRBD2	CASSFRAGSDADTQYF	TGTGCCAGCAGCTTTAGAGCGGGGAGTGACGCAGATACGCAGTATTTT
TRBV7-2	few	TRBJ2-5	TRBD1	CASSPLKGQGTETQYF	TGTGCCAGCAGTCCCCTAAAGGGACAGGGGACGGAGACCCAGTACTTC
TRBV14	-	TRBJ2-1	TRBD1	CASSQDKGTVYNEQFF	TGTGCCAGCAGCCAAGATAAAGGGACAGTTTACAATGAGCAGTTCTTC
TRBV9	few	TRBJ1-1	-	CASSVAPSGTEAFF	TGTGCCAGCAGCGTAGCCCCATCAGGTACTGAAGCTTTCTTT
TRBV30	-	TRBJ1-2	-	CAWSYVGAWSYGYTF	TGTGCCTGGAGTTACGTGGGGGCCTGGAGCTATGGCTACACCTTC
TRBV7-2	-	TRBJ2-7	-	CASSWIEGGPYEQYF	TGTGCCAGCAGTTGGATTGAGGGGGGGCCCTACGAGCAGTACTTC
TRBV7-2	-	TRBJ1-2	TRBD1	CASSLARTGEGYTF	TGTGCCAGCAGCTTAGCAAGGACAGGGGAAGGCTACACCTTC
TRBV28	-	TRBJ1-6	-	CASSLRLGVSPLHF	TGTGCCAGCAGTCTACGGTTAGGGGTCTCACCCCTCCACTTT
TRBV27	-	TRBJ1-5	TRBD1	CASTPLGQGGNQPQHF	TGTGCCAGCACCCCCTTGGGACAGGGAGGGAATCAGCCCCAGCATTTT
TRBV5-4	-	TRBJ2-3	-	CASSRRLGDTQYF	TGTGCCAGCAGCCGTAGACTGGGAGATACGCAGTATTTT
TRBV5-4	once	TRBJ1-2	-	CASSWGGGSNYGYTF	TGTGCCAGCAGCTGGGGCGGGGGATCTAACTATGGCTACACCTTC
TRBV28	-	TRBJ1-2	TRBD1	CASNPDRAHGYTF	TGTGCCAGCAACCCGGACAGGGCCCATGGCTACACCTTC
TRBV6-5	few	TRBJ2-3	TRBD2	CASSSGLAGVSDTQYF	TGTGCCAGCAGTTCGGGACTAGCGGGGGTCTCAGATACGCAGTATTTT
TRBV6-6	few	TRBJ2-7	TRBD2	CASSSGLAGVIYEQYF	TGTGCCAGCAGCTCGGGACTAGCGGGAGTAATATACGAGCAGTACTTC
TRBV7-9	few	TRBJ2-7	TRBD2	CASSLLAGDNEQYF	TGTGCCAGCAGCTTACTAGCGGGAGACAACGAGCAGTACTTC
TRBV5-1	-	TRBJ2-1	-	CASSLIQSGSYNEQFF	TGCGCCAGCAGCTTGATACAGTCTGGGAGCTACAATGAGCAGTTCTTC
TRBV6-7	-	TRBJ1-6	TRBD1	CASSSEQGADSNSPLHF	TGTGCCAGCAGTTCGGAGCAGGGGGCAGATTCGAATTCACCCCTCCACTTT
TRBV7-3	-	TRBJ2-1	TRBD2	CASSLIGTSGAETYNEQFF	TGTGCCAGCAGCTTAATAGGGACTAGCGGGGCGGAGACCTACAATGAGCAGTTCTTC
TRBV6-6	-	TRBJ1-3	-	CASRGTLSGNTIYF	TGTGCCAGCAGAGGGACACTCTCTGGAAACACCATATATTTT
TRBV7-9	-	TRBJ2-1	-	CASSLFDTLYNEQFF	TGTGCCAGCAGCTTATTCGACACCCTATACAATGAGCAGTTCTTC
TRBV19	-	TRBJ2-6	-	CASSIGRGPPGANVLTF	TGTGCCAGTAGTATAGGCAGGGGTCCTCCTGGGGCCAACGTCCTGACTTTC
TRBV5-1	-	TRBJ2-7	TRBD2	CASSLGGSTYEQYF	TGCGCCAGCAGCTTGGGCGGGAGTACCTACGAGCAGTACTTC
TRBV9	-	TRBJ1-3	-	CASSVERAGPGNTIYF	TGTGCCAGCAGCGTAGAACGGGCAGGGCCTGGAAACACCATATATTTT
TRBV11-2	-	TRBJ2-1	TRBD1	CASSLAQGARNEQFF	TGTGCCAGCAGCTTAGCACAGGGGGCGCGCAATGAGCAGTTCTTC
TRBV2	-	TRBJ2-2	TRBD2	CASRRTSELFF	TGTGCCAGCAGAAGGACTAGTGAGCTGTTTTTT
TRBV5-6	-	TRBJ2-7	TRBD2	CASRGTSGRRYEQYF	TGTGCCAGCAGGGGGACTAGCGGGAGGAGGTACGAGCAGTACTTC
TRBV19	-	TRBJ2-2	-	CASSIGEAGELFF	TGTGCCAGTAGTATTGGGGAGGCCGGGGAGCTGTTTTTT
TRBV6-5	-	TRBJ1-3	-	CASRSSSGNTIYF	TGTGCCAGCAGGTCCTCCTCTGGAAACACCATATATTTT